This T cell receptor (beta chain) was sequenced during a study of T cell responses to AZD1222 COVID-19 vaccine. General study points: Regions 160-218 and 743-854 dominated among vaccine-associated CD4 TCRs spanning spike.

In regard to this clone: The antigen is unknown.

Assay: immunoSEQ multiplex PCR; the TCRdb copy retains only in-frame clones and omits some. The sample yields roughly 150,000 clones, roughly nine tenths seen once. The germline V and J ends were trimmed by 2 bases and 7 bases, with 3 bases remaining between them. CDR1 is MNHEY, CDR2 SVGAGI, per germline. The CDR3 runs 11 residues. The chain has TRBV6-5 and TRBJ2-1; no reliable D call. Sequencing used peripheral blood, obtained on day 0 of AZD1222 vaccination. The sequence derives from an adult in good health. This CDR3 reads CASSYGNEQFF. Written as DNA, the CDR3 is TGTGCCAGCAGTTACGGGAATGAGCAGTTCTTC.